The T cell receptor beta chain under discussion was sequenced for a study of CD8 T cells in Susac syndrome. Random hexamers were used to reverse transcribe the RNA input (about 0.45 to 1 ug). Amplification of TCR beta CDR3 was carried out by immunoSEQ multiplex PCR, which covered 54 Vbeta and 13 Jbeta segments. From the immunoSEQ multiplex PCR reads, TCRdb called clonotypes with MiXCR, one entry per CDR3 protein. The sample yields about 140,000 distinct CDR3 sequences, roughly 95% seen once. The CDR3 spans 15 residues. Germline V gene data show CDR1 as LGHDT and CDR2 as YNNKEL (reference sequence). Trimming took 0 bases from V and 10 from J; bases not matched to a gene: 5. CD8+ and CD4+ T cells from blood underwent TCR beta sequencing, which was carried out in a high-throughput format.

Input material: CD4+ T cells from PBMCs. This chain connects TRBV3-1 to TRBJ2-1; the match to TRBD2 covers 11 bases. The clonotype was recovered from a human donor in good health. CDR3 protein: CASSQELAGAWEQFF. DNA for the CDR3: TGTGCCAGCAGCCAAGAACTAGCGGGAGCCTGGGAGCAGTTCTTC.